Following are 18 T cell receptor beta chains from one sample sequenced in a study of regulatory T cells in long-lasting Graves disease. This sample's time point: persistent/refractory GD, antithyroid drugs over 5 years with positive TRAb. The TCR library was made from RNA that had been extracted from PBMCs in TRIzol. To make TCR beta libraries, researchers used iRepertoire HTBI primers and Arm-PCR of CDR3 regions. TCRdb ran MiXCR on the multiplex PCR reads and lists one entry per CDR3 protein. In the table there are around 460,000 distinct CDR3 sequences, roughly 21% of which are singletons. This specimen consisted of peripheral blood mononuclear cells (PBMCs), obtained when the disease was refractory, from a patient treated with antithyroid drugs. The origin of the receptors is a female donor with Graves disease.

This clonotype occurred many times. The chain combines TRBV6-1 with TRBJ2-5; TRBD2 aligns across 16 bases. With V trimmed by 8 bases and J by 2 bases, 5 bases remained unmatched. The CDR3 runs to 16 residues. Germline V gene lookup returns CDR1 MNHNS and CDR2 SASEGT. The CDR3 region has the DNA TGTGCCAGCGGACCGGGACTAGCGGGAGGGCAAGAGACCCAGTACTTC. Protein sequence: CASGPGLAGGQETQYF.

A few counts support this clonotype. The V and J genes are TRBV18 and TRBJ1-1, with D possibly TRBD1 on 6 matching bases. The V and J ends lost 1 base and 10 bases respectively, with 13 bases between them. The germline CDR1 and CDR2 sequences are KGHSH and LQKENI. The CDR3 is 13 residues long. The CDR3, as DNA: TGTGCCAGCTCACCACTAACACAGGGAGGAGCTTTCTTT. The encoded protein is CASSPLTQGGAFF.

As for this clonotype: Since no conserved phenylalanine or tryptophan closes the CDR3, a read error is the likely cause. The chain is built from TRBV7-2 and TRBJ2-2; 10 bases align to TRBD2. The CDR3 contains 16 residues. Germline CDR1 and CDR2: SGHTA and FQGNSA. J gave up 5 bases and V 4 bases, and 7 bases lay outside the gene matches. The CDR3 is CASSSLAGVRTGELFS. The CDR3 region has the DNA TGTGCCAGCAGCTCCCTAGCGGGAGTAAGGACCGGGGAGCTGTTTTCT.

This clonotype was recorded a few times. This rearrangement joins TRBV11-2 to TRBJ1-1; D possibly corresponds to TRBD1 (5 bases). CDR3 size: 16 residues. The V end lost 1 base, the J end lost 2 bases, and 14 bases lay between the germline ends. In germline, CDR1 is SGHAT, CDR2 FQNNGV. CDR3 bases: TGTGCCAGCAGCTTAGCGGGGGGGGGAGATAACACTGAAGCTTTCTTT. This sequence encodes CASSLAGGGDNTEAFF.

This clonotype occurred many times. The V gene is TRBV11-2, the J gene TRBJ2-5; tentative D call: TRBD2 (6 bases). CDR3 length: 16 residues. Germline V gene data show CDR1 as SGHAT and CDR2 as FQNNGV. Trimming left V 4 bases short and J 2 bases short, with 17 bases between. The DNA of the CDR3 is TGTGCCAGCAGCTCCCAGACTCATAGCGGTCAAGAGACCCAGTACTTC. It encodes CASSSQTHSGQETQYF. Full variable domain (missing parts from reference TRBV11-2 and TRBJ2-5): EAGVAQSPRYKIIEKRQSVAFWCNPISGHATLYWYQQILGQGPKLLIQFQNNGVVDDSQLPKDRFSAERLKGVDSTLKIQPAKLEDSAVYLCASSSQTHSGQETQYFGPGTRLLVL.

This clonotype has a count of ten or more. J is TRBJ1-4 and V is TRBV12-3 or TRBV12-4, with D possibly matching TRBD1 (5 bases). V shed 0 bases and J shed 8 bases, with 13 bases lying between them. CDR3 length equals 15 residues. CDR3 sequence reads: CASSLAPGRVEKLFF. The CDR3 region has the DNA TGTGCCAGCAGTTTAGCCCCAGGGCGGGTGGAAAAACTGTTTTTT.

As regards this clonotype: It may be a read error: a sequence one base away is much more abundant. This chain uses TRBV29-1 with TRBJ2-5; D may be TRBD1 (6 bases). Germline CDR1 SQVTM, CDR2 ANQGSEA. The CDR3 extends over 12 amino acids. DNA for the CDR3: TGCAGCGTTGACGGACAGCAAGGGACCCAGTACTTC. This gives the protein CSVDGQQGTQYF.

The genes are TRBV5-1 and TRBJ1-2; D gene uncertain. The CDR3 consists of 15 residues. V was trimmed by 0 bases and J by 0 bases, leaving 9 bases between them. CDR1 SGHRS and CDR2 YFSETQ come from the germline V gene. CDR3 coding DNA: TGCGCCAGCAGCTTGGAGGCCCCCGCTAACTATGGCTACACCTTC. As protein: CASSLEAPANYGYTF.

This clonotype was counted a few times. The V gene is TRBV14, the J gene TRBJ2-4, with TRBD1 as a possible D gene (5 bases). CDR3 size: 16 residues. The germline V gene encodes CDR1 SGHDN and CDR2 FVKESK. Trimming removed 0 bases from V and 2 bases from J, with 11 bases in between. CDR3 protein: CASSQDFGAPKNIQYF. The CDR3 DNA reads TGTGCCAGCAGCCAAGATTTTGGGGCCCCCAAAAACATTCAGTACTTC.

In this sample, this clonotype turned up many times. This chain links TRBV6-1 with TRBJ1-6, with TRBD1 identical over 8 bases. Per the germline V gene, CDR1 is MNHNS and CDR2 is SASEGT. V lost 6 bases and J lost 8; bases outside the gene matches: 6. This CDR3 is 14 amino acids long. The CDR3 bases are TGTGCCAGCAGAACTCTGACAGGGGATTCACCCCTCCACTTT. Its protein is CASRTLTGDSPLHF.

The sample holds many counts of this clonotype. The chain employs TRBV27 and TRBJ1-2, with D possibly matching TRBD1 (5 bases). Germline V CDR1 and CDR2: MNHEY, SMNVEV (reference sequence). The length of the CDR3 is 17 residues. Trimming removed 2 bases at V and 4 bases at J, with 20 bases between. The CDR3 is CASSLRAAGGFGYGYTF. In nucleotides, the CDR3 is TGTGCCAGCAGTTTAAGGGCGGCCGGGGGATTCGGCTATGGCTACACCTTC.

This clonotype has a single count. The chain is built from TRBV12-3 or TRBV12-4 and TRBJ2-3, with 7 bases fitting TRBD1. This CDR3 region has 14 residues. Trimming cost V 4 bases and J 5 bases; bases outside gene matches: 6. In DNA form, the CDR3 reads TGTGCCAGCAGTTCACAGGGGATGGTAGATACGCAGTATTTT. Protein sequence: CASSSQGMVDTQYF.

This clonotype occurred many times. The chain joins TRBV20-1 to TRBJ1-6, with TRBD1 as a possible D gene (5 bases). The germline V gene encodes CDR1 DFQATT and CDR2 SNEGSKA (reference sequence). The CDR3 has 13 amino acids. V lost 6 bases and J lost 10, with 16 bases in between. The CDR3 DNA reads TGCAGTGCCCCGGGACCGAGGGAATCACCCCTCCACTTT. This encodes CSAPGPRESPLHF.

This clonotype was detected many times. The chain couples TRBV11-1 to TRBJ2-7; D assignment may be TRBD1 or TRBD2 (5 bases each). Germline V lookup: CDR1 SGHAT, CDR2 FQDESV (reference sequence). The CDR3 loop spans 15 amino acids. With 0 bases removed from V and 2 bases from J, the gap between germline ends came to 11 bases. The CDR3 reads CASSLAGTVAYEQYF. CDR3 nucleotide sequence: TGTGCCAGCAGCTTAGCGGGGACGGTGGCCTACGAGCAGTACTTC.

The chain links TRBV27 to TRBJ1-4; D unclear. V dropped 2 bases and J dropped 2 bases, with 9 bases sitting between them. The CDR3 totals 15 residues. CDR1 and CDR2 (germline): MNHEY, SMNVEV (reference sequence). The CDR3 protein is CASSLIQDTNEKLFF. The CDR3 nucleotides are TGTGCCAGCAGTTTAATTCAGGATACTAATGAAAAACTGTTTTTT. Supplemented by reference TRBV27 and TRBJ1-4, the full variable domain reads EAQVTQNPRYLITVTGKKLTVTCSQNMNHEYMSWYRQDPGLGLRQIYYSMNVEVTDKGDVPEGYKVSRKEKRNFPLILESPSPNQTSLYFCASSLIQDTNEKLFFGSGTQLSVL.

The chain joins TRBV6-1 to TRBJ1-1; a weak D match, TRBD1 (5 bases). The V gene lost 1 base and the J gene lost 5 bases, with 8 bases spanning the gap. There are 13 residues in the CDR3. From germline, CDR1 is MNHNS and CDR2 SASEGT. The CDR3 is CASSEVGRTEAFF. CDR3 in DNA: TGTGCCAGCAGTGAAGTGGGGCGAACTGAAGCTTTCTTT.

This clonotype showed up many times. The chain is built from TRBV20-1 and TRBJ2-7; possibly TRBD1 for D (6 bases). Trimming removed 3 bases from V and 6 bases from J, with 15 bases in between. Germline CDR1 and CDR2: DFQATT and SNEGSKA (reference sequence). The CDR3 spans 13 residues. The CDR3: CSASRGSQREQYF. CDR3 sequence (DNA): TGCAGTGCTAGCAGGGGAAGCCAACGCGAGCAGTACTTC.

This clonotype has a handful of counts. The chain combines TRBV7-9 with TRBJ2-7; D might be TRBD1 or TRBD2, each matching 7 bases. Germline V lookup: CDR1 SEHNR, CDR2 FQNEAQ (reference sequence). This CDR3 has 14 residues. Between the trimmed V and J ends, which lost 4 bases and 5 bases, there was a span of 15 bases. As DNA, the CDR3 is TGTGCCAGCAGCTCGTCGACAGGGAGGGACGAGCAGTACTTC. It translates to CASSSSTGRDEQYF.